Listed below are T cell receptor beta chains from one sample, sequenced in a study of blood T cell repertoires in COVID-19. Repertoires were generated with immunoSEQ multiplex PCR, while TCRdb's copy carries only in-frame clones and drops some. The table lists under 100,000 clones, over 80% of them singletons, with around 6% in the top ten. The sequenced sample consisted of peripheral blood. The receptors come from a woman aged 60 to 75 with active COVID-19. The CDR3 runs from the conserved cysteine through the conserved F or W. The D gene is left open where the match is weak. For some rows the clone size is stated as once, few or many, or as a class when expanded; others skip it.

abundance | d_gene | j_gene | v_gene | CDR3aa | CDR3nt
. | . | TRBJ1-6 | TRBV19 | CASSMSDSPLHF | TGTGCCAGTAGTATGTCGGATTCACCCCTCCACTTT
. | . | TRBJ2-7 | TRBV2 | CASRLVREQYF | TGTGCCAGCAGACTAGTTCGCGAGCAGTACTTC
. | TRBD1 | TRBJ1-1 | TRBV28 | CASSPSGQEAREAFF | TGTGCCAGCAGCCCTTCGGGACAGGAGGCTCGTGAAGCTTTCTTT
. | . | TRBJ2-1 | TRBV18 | CASSPLIGSYNEQFF | TGTGCCAGCTCACCTCTAATCGGTTCCTACAATGAGCAGTTCTTC
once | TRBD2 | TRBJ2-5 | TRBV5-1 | CASSLGGGVQETQYF | TGCGCCAGCAGCTTGGGGGGGGGAGTCCAAGAGACCCAGTACTTC
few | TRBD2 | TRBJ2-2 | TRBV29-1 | CSVEMGGANTGELFF | TGCAGCGTTGAAATGGGGGGGGCGAACACCGGGGAGCTGTTTTTT
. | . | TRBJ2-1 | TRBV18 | CASSPPRTRQAGSYNEQFF | TGTGCCAGCTCACCACCGAGGACCCGACAGGCCGGATCCTACAATGAGCAGTTCTTC
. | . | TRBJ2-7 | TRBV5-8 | CASSLGQFYEQYF | TGTGCCAGCAGCTTGGGCCAGTTCTACGAGCAGTACTTC
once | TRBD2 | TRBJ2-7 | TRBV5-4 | CASSLVSASGGVRQYF | TGTGCCAGCAGCTTGGTATCGGCTAGCGGGGGGGTAAGGCAGTACTTC
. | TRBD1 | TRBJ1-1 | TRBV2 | CASSTSGGNTEAFF | TGTGCCAGCAGTACTTCAGGGGGGAACACTGAAGCTTTCTTT
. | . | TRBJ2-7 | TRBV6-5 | CASSYSRESYEQYF | TGTGCCAGCAGTTACTCCCGAGAATCCTACGAGCAGTACTTC
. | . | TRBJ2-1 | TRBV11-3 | CASSLGDFSYNEQFF | TGTGCCAGCAGCTTAGGGGACTTCTCCTACAATGAGCAGTTCTTC
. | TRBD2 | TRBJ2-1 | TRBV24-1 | CATSGTASGRVNEQFF | TGTGCCACCAGTGGGACCGCTAGCGGGAGAGTGAATGAGCAGTTCTTC
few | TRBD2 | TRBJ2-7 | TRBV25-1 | CASSAPGLAGYEQYF | TGTGCCAGCAGTGCACCGGGACTAGCGGGCTACGAGCAGTACTTC
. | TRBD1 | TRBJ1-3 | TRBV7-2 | CASSLVATGGNTIYF | TGTGCCAGCAGCTTAGTAGCGACAGGGGGAAACACCATATATTTT
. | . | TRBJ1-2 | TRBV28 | CAIRGGADNYGYTF | TGTGCCATAAGGGGGGGGGCCGATAACTATGGCTACACCTTC
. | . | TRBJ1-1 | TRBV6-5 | CASSPGRGGTEAFF | TGTGCCAGCAGCCCCGGACGAGGGGGCACTGAAGCTTTCTTT
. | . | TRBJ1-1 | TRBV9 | CASSALSRVNTEAFF | TGTGCCAGCAGCGCACTATCTCGGGTGAACACTGAAGCTTTCTTT
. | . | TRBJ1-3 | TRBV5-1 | CASSQSGSGNTIYF | TGCGCCAGCAGCCAGTCTGGCTCTGGAAACACCATATATTTT
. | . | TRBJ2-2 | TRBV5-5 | CASSGNRVGSTGELFF | TGTGCCAGCAGCGGTAACAGGGTCGGTAGCACCGGGGAGCTGTTTTTT
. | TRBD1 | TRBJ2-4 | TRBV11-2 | CASSLGQGTNIQYF | TGTGCCAGCAGCCTCGGACAGGGGACTAACATTCAGTACTTC
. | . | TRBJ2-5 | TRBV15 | CATSRDSRETQYF | TGTGCCACCAGCAGAGATTCGAGAGAGACCCAGTACTTC
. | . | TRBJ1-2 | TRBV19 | CASSLGRYGYTF | TGTGCCAGTTCCTTAGGGAGATATGGCTACACCTTC
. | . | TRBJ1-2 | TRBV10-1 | CASSATLSYGYTF | TGCGCCAGCAGTGCTACCTTATCTTATGGCTACACCTTC
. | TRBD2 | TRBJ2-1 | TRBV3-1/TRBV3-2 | CASGIWGTSLSNEQFF | TGTGCCAGCGGAATATGGGGGACTAGCCTCTCGAATGAGCAGTTCTTC
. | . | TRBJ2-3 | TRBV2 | CASKTGSPTDTQYF | TGTGCCAGCAAAACAGGGTCTCCCACAGATACGCAGTATTTT
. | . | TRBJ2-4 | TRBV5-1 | CASSSPGAKNIQYF | TGCGCCAGCAGCTCCCCCGGGGCCAAAAACATTCAGTACTTC
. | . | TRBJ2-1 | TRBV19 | CASGRGSYNEQFF | TGTGCCAGTGGGAGAGGGTCCTACAATGAGCAGTTCTTC
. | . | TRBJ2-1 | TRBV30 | CAWSVLNPNNEQFF | TGTGCCTGGAGTGTACTTAACCCGAACAATGAGCAGTTCTTC
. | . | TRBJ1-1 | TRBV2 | CASSEQGGNTEAFF | TGTGCCAGCAGTGAACAGGGCGGGAACACTGAAGCTTTCTTT
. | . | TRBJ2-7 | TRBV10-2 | CASSESRGYEQYF | TGCGCCAGCAGTGAGTCTAGGGGCTACGAGCAGTACTTC
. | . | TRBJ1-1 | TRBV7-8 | CASSRQANTEAFF | TGTGCCAGCAGCCGACAGGCGAACACTGAAGCTTTCTTT
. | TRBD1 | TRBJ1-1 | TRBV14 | CASSGQVNTEAFF | TGTGCCAGCAGCGGACAGGTGAACACTGAAGCTTTCTTT
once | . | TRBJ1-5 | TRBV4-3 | CASSPRAWGPDSNQPQHF | TGCGCCAGCAGCCCGCGCGCCTGGGGGCCTGATAGCAATCAGCCCCAGCATTTT
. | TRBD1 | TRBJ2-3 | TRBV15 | CATSRERTGGTDTQYF | TGTGCCACCAGCAGAGAGCGGACAGGCGGCACAGATACGCAGTATTTT
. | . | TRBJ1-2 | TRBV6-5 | CASRTDGGYGYTF | TGTGCCAGCAGGACTGATGGTGGCTATGGCTACACCTTC
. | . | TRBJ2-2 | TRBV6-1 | CASSEPTNTGELFF | TGTGCCAGCAGTGAACCCACTAACACCGGGGAGCTGTTTTTT
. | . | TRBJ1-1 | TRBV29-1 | CSVENSPGTEAFF | TGCAGCGTAGAAAACAGCCCCGGTACTGAAGCTTTCTTT
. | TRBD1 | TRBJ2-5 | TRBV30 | CAWSPTGGETQYF | TGTGCCTGGAGCCCGACAGGGGGAGAGACCCAGTACTTC
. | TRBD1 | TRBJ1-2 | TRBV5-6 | CASSWDRDGYTF | TGTGCCAGCAGCTGGGACAGGGACGGCTACACCTTC
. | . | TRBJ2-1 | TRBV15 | CATSRGRLDNEQFF | TGTGCCACCAGCAGAGGCAGGTTGGACAATGAGCAGTTCTTC
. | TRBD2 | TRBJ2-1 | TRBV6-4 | CASSAELAGVGEQFF | TGTGCCAGCAGTGCGGAATTAGCGGGAGTTGGTGAGCAGTTCTTC
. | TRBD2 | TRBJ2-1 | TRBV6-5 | CASSSLSGRPYNEQFF | TGTGCCAGCAGTTCTCTCAGCGGGAGACCCTACAATGAGCAGTTCTTC
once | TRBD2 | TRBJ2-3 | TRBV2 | CASSEFGSGAFTDTQYF | TGTGCCAGCAGTGAATTTGGTAGCGGGGCTTTCACAGATACGCAGTATTTT
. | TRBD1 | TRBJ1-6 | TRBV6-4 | CASRLPGTAYSPLHF | TGTGCCAGCAGGCTCCCCGGGACAGCTTATTCACCCCTCCACTTT
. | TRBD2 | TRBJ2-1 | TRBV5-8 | CASSKTSGRGNEQFF | TGTGCCAGCAGCAAGACTAGCGGGAGAGGGAATGAGCAGTTCTTC
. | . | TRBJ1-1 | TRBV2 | CASTLPGGNTEAFF | TGTGCCAGCACCTTACCGGGGGGGAACACTGAAGCTTTCTTT
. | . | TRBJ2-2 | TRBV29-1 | CSVRTGGRDTGELFF | TGCAGCGTCCGGACGGGGGGCCGGGACACCGGGGAGCTGTTTTTT
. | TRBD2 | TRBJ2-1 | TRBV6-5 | CASSLGLINEQFF | TGTGCCAGCAGTTTGGGACTAATAAATGAGCAGTTCTTC
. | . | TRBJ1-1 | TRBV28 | CASSLMTYEAFF | TGTGCCAGCAGCCTCATGACATACGAAGCTTTCTTT